The following is a T cell receptor beta chain sequence with its context. The antigen is not known. Unique molecular identifiers tagged the TCRbeta library. Each CDR3 protein is one row after TCRdb ran MiXCR on the PCR reads. The table lists just over 950,000 distinct CDR3 sequences, roughly 31% of them singletons. These data belong to a study of T-cell reconstitution after alpha-beta-depleted transplantation in children. Findings and limits, study-wide: Hyperexpanded clones declined; after one year, newly produced T cells mostly supplied diversity. At around two months after transplant, the alpha-beta T cells were reportedly derived from several hundred expanded clones that came from non-depleted graft cells. Certain patients had high TCRbeta diversity at day 60, and it came from recipient T cells and thymic progenitors that survived.

Germline V lookup: CDR1 SGHVS, CDR2 FNYEAQ. V was clipped by 1 base and J by 5 bases; unmatched bases: 5. The CDR3 spans 15 residues. This chain links TRBV7-6 with TRBJ2-1; the match to TRBD1 covers 7 bases. The sequence derives from a boy under three years old who had a stem cell transplant for SCID, so the T cells may come from the graft donor. The material sequenced was PBMCs, mostly from graft donor cells, taken 360 days after TCRalphabeta/CD19-depleted stem cell transplant. The CDR3 loop reads CASSLGDRVNNEQFF. DNA of the CDR3: TGTGCCAGCAGCTTAGGTGACAGGGTAAACAATGAGCAGTTCTTC.